This T cell receptor (beta chain) was recovered during a study of T cells in Graves' hyperthyroidism and ophthalmopathy. At least ten counts were recorded for this clonotype. Amplification targeted TCR beta CDR3 regions from RNA transcripts. When the TCR CDR3 underwent first-round RT-PCR, the HTBI primer set was used. Each CDR3 protein gets one entry after TCRdb re-called the multiplex PCR reads with MiXCR. The sample consists of around 190,000 distinct CDR3 sequences, approximately 17% of them appearing once. CDR3 size: 13 residues. V was pared by 6 bases and J by 7 bases, with 12 bases between. Sequenced material: blood. The chain has TRBV12-3 or TRBV12-4 and TRBJ2-2; D possibly matches TRBD1 or TRBD2 (5 bases each). The sequence was obtained from a woman between 45 and 65 years old with Graves' hyperthyroidism. CDR3 DNA sequence: TGTGCCAGCAGGGTCGAGGGGATCGGGGAGCTGTTTTTT. Its protein product is CASRVEGIGELFF.